This T cell receptor beta chain was identified during a study of control samples from healthy donors and cancer patients. Trimming removed 2 bases at V and 8 bases at J, with 13 bases between. The CDR3 consists of 13 residues. The germline V gene encodes CDR1 SGDLS and CDR2 YYNGEE. Here immunoSEQ multiplex PCR was the method, and the copy in TCRdb shows in-frame clones only, minus some. This repertoire includes fewer than 250,000 clones. Input material: blood. The receptor's source is a young woman in good health. The genes are TRBV9 and TRBJ1-2, with D maybe TRBD1 (5 bases). Written as DNA, the CDR3 is TGTGCCAGCAGCGTTCGGGACGGTGGAGGCTACACCTTC. It codes for CASSVRDGGGYTF.